This entry describes one T cell receptor beta chain. Its cognate antigen is unknown. This specimen comes from a study of cytomegalovirus exposure and HLA in healthy donors. About the research overall: In an earlier analysis, 95 million to 140 million unique TCR beta sequences were found from 150 million to 200 million T cells.

Study results and caveats: A prior analysis recorded that most TCR beta V segments were productive about 87% or about 30% of the time. It emerged from a later analysis that several of the most significant clusters appeared to be linked to common viral pathogens.

Germline CDR1 and CDR2: SQVTM and ANQGSEA. The V segment lost 6 bases and the J segment 4 bases; nucleotides outside the gene matches: 10. The CDR3 sequence is 16 residues long. It was with 60 Vbeta and 13 Jbeta primers that the PCR ran. Repertoires were generated with immunoSEQ multiplex PCR, while TCRdb's copy carries only in-frame clones and drops some. The data show approximately 150,000 clones, 70% to 80% seen once. The V gene is TRBV29-1, the J gene TRBJ2-3; 13 positions agree with TRBD2. Sequenced material: PBMCs. The clonotype comes from a woman aged 40 to 50 in good health and CMV-seronegative. CDR3 sequence (DNA): TGCAGCGTCGATGGGACTAGCGGGATCGTCCCAGATACGCAGTATTTT. This codes for CSVDGTSGIVPDTQYF.